This T cell receptor (beta chain) stems from a study of blood T cell repertoires in COVID-19. TCRdb's table, derived via immunoSEQ multiplex PCR, lists solely in-frame clones and lacks some. The repertoire holds more than 15,000 clones, approximately 80% seen once, with about 22% in the top ten. In this sample, this clone turned up a few times. V lost 6 bases, J lost 5 bases, and 13 bases lay in between. Per germline, CDR1 LGHDT and CDR2 YNNKEL (reference sequence). The CDR3 totals 13 residues. Sequenced input: peripheral blood. This clonotype was obtained from a man aged 55 to 70 with active or convalescent COVID-19. V and J are TRBV3-1 (or the pseudogene TRBV3-2) and TRBJ1-2; no definite D call. DNA of the CDR3: TGTGCCAGCAGTTCACAGAGAAGTTATGGCTACACCTTC. It is translated as CASSSQRSYGYTF.